The clone carrying this T cell receptor beta chain was found many times. The data were taken from a study of early T cells in non-severe SARS-CoV-2 infection. Overall study context: It was bulk RNA from unsorted whole blood that was sequenced, and the chains were unpaired.

TCRdb reanalysed the 5' RACE reads using MiXCR and keeps one entry per CDR3 protein. The sample consists of 25,000 to 30,000 distinct CDR3 sequences, about 4.5% of them appearing once. V lost 7 bases to trimming and J lost 7 bases, with 19 bases between them. The CDR3 has 14 residues. The gene calls are TRBV12-3 or TRBV12-4 and TRBJ1-2, with D possibly TRBD1 on 6 matching bases. The TCR comes from an adult who was a healthcare worker with PCR-confirmed SARS-CoV-2 infection or an uninfected control (not recorded which). Sequencing was performed on whole blood. CDR3 coding DNA: TGTGCCAGCACCCGGGGGGGGGCGGTAAGTGGCTACACCTTC. Residues: CASTRGGAVSGYTF.